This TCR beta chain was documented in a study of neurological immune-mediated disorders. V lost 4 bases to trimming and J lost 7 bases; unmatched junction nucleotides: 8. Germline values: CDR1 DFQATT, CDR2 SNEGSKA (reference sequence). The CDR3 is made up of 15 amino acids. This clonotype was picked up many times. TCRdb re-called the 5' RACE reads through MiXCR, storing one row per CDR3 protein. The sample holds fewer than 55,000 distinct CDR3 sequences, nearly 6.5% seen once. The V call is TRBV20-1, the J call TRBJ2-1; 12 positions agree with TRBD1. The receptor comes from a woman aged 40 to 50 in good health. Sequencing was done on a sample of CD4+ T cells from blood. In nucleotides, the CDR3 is TGCAGTGCTATAAAATGGGGACAGGGGGCTAATGAGCAGTTCTTC. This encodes CSAIKWGQGANEQFF.